The TCR beta chain described here comes from a study of T-cell memory formation after mild COVID-19. Study as a whole: TCR clustering was largely donor specific. Study findings and constraints: Clones that contracted clustered mainly in CM and EM if CD4+ and in EMRA if CD8+. The study found balanced CD4/CD8 in clones contracting day 15 to 85 and a CD4+ lean in later expanders.

cDNA libraries for TCR alpha and TCR beta, carrying sample barcodes and UMIs, came from 5'RACE with constant-segment primers. TCRdb redid the calling of the 5' RACE reads with MiXCR, one entry per CDR3 protein. The data show just over 300,000 distinct CDR3 sequences, roughly 19% seen once. The CDR3 contains 15 residues. CDR1 and CDR2 from the germline V gene are LGHNT and FRNRAP. V lost 7 bases, J lost 0 bases, and 13 bases lay in between. This clonotype appeared a few times. Its target is not known. J is TRBJ1-5 and V is TRBV12-5; unclear D gene. The source of this sequence is a man aged 18 to 29 who had mild COVID-19 (a few samples of this study predate the infection). Cell type and time point are not known. The sample consisted of PBMCs or a T cell subset sorted from them (not recorded which). CDR3 region: CASASRAYSNQPQHF. CDR3 nucleotide sequence: TGTGCTAGTGCCTCAAGGGCTTATAGCAATCAGCCCCAGCATTTT.